These 17 T cell receptor beta chains were all obtained from the same sample, sequenced in a study of blood T cell repertoires in COVID-19. Data came from immunoSEQ multiplex PCR; TCRdb stores just in-frame clones and leaves some out. Here the sample spans 200,000 to 300,000 clones, about four fifths being singletons. Material for sequencing was peripheral blood. All receptors derive from a man aged 50-60 years with acute or convalescent COVID-19.

The chain links TRBV6-2 or TRBV6-3 to TRBJ2-7; 13 positions match TRBD2. V dropped 5 bases and J dropped 7; count of bases not matched to a gene: 11. Looked up from germline, CDR1 is MNHEY and CDR2 is SVGEGT. This CDR3 contains 16 residues. CDR3: CASSERRTSGGSEQYF. DNA of the CDR3: TGTGCCAGCAGTGAGAGGAGGACTAGCGGGGGATCAGAGCAGTACTTC.

The rearrangement links TRBV6-5 to TRBJ2-7; D is possibly TRBD1 (5 bases). The V end was cut by 0 bases, the J end by 7 bases, with 16 bases between. The CDR3 is made up of 15 amino acids. CDR1 is MNHEY and CDR2 is SVGAGI in the germline V gene. The CDR3: CASSYSRQGPGEQYF. CDR3 sequence (DNA): TGTGCCAGCAGTTACTCGAGGCAGGGTCCTGGGGAGCAGTACTTC.

This clone was detected only a few times. The chain couples TRBV2 to TRBJ1-2, with no clear D. The germline V gene encodes CDR1 SNHLY and CDR2 FYNNEI. This CDR3 is built from 14 residues. V was clipped by 3 bases and J by 8 bases, with 16 bases between them. CDR3 sequence reads: CASSERQIVGGYTF. Written as DNA, the CDR3 is TGTGCCAGCAGTGAGAGGCAGATCGTTGGGGGCTACACCTTC. The variable domain in full, with the rest retrieved from reference TRBV2 and TRBJ1-2, is EPEVTQTPSHQVTQMGQEVILRCVPISNHLYFYWYRQILGQKVEFLVSFYNNEISEKSEIFDDQFSVERPDGSNFTLKIRSTKLEDSAMYFCASSERQIVGGYTFGSGTRLTVV.

This clone appeared once. The V call is TRBV7-8, the J call TRBJ2-5, with no clear D. Trimming removed 6 bases at V and 1 base at J, with 9 bases between. CDR3 length: 13 residues. Germline CDR1 reads SGHVS; CDR2 reads FQNEAQ. CDR3 in DNA: TGTGCCAGCAGGGGTCAGGTCCAAGAGACCCAGTACTTC. Its protein product is CASRGQVQETQYF. The variable domain in full, completed from reference TRBV7-8 and TRBJ2-5, reads GAGVSQSPRYKVAKRGQDVALRCDPISGHVSLFWYQQALGQGPEFLTYFQNEAQLDKSGLPSDRFFAERPEGSVSTLKIQRTQQEDSAVYLCASRGQVQETQYFGPGTRLLVL.

This clone was picked up a small number of times. This chain links TRBV6-5 with TRBJ2-7; D is unresolved. CDR1 MNHEY and CDR2 SVGAGI come from the germline V gene. CDR3 length equals 15 residues. The V gene lost 4 bases and the J gene lost 5 bases, with 18 bases spanning the gap. As DNA, the CDR3 is TGTGCCAGCAGTTTCGTCGCCCTGGCGGTTCACGAGCAGTACTTC. It yields the protein CASSFVALAVHEQYF.

V is TRBV12-5 and J is TRBJ1-2; TRBD1 is a possible D gene (5 bases). CDR3 length equals 21 residues. Germline loops: CDR1 LGHNT, CDR2 FRNRAP. V dropped 2 bases and J dropped 1 base, with 29 bases sitting between them. In DNA, the CDR3 is TGTGCTAGTGGTTTGAGCTGGGGCGCGGGACCCCGGAGAGACGTTAACTATGGCTACACCTTC. This sequence encodes CASGLSWGAGPRRDVNYGYTF.

The count of this clone is one. The CDR3: CASSLLVGTSYEKLFF. The CDR3 DNA follows: TGTGCCAGCAGCTTACTTGTCGGGACTAGTTATGAAAAACTGTTTTTT. The V gene is TRBV7-8, the J gene TRBJ1-4, with a tentative D call TRBD1 (5 bases). The CDR3 is 16 amino acids. Trimming removed 2 bases from V and 6 bases from J, with 16 bases in between. Germline assignment: CDR1 SGHVS and CDR2 FQNEAQ.

The table lists this clone with a count of one. The rearrangement uses TRBV18 and TRBJ1-6; a possible D gene is TRBD1 (6 bases). Germline V gives CDR1 KGHSH, CDR2 LQKENI. Deletions cut 4 bases from V and 0 bases from J, with 13 bases between. The CDR3 covers 17 residues. For the CDR3, the DNA is TGTGCCAGCTCACTCCGGACAGTAGACTCCTATAATTCACCCCTCCACTTT. This sequence encodes CASSLRTVDSYNSPLHF.

The gene calls are TRBV9 and TRBJ1-2; 9 bases align to TRBD1. Germline V gene data show CDR1 as SGDLS and CDR2 as YYNGEE. V trimming: 2 bases; J trimming: 3 bases; junction bases outside the gene matches: 8. The CDR3 spans 16 residues. DNA of the CDR3: TGTGCCAGCAGCGTGGGGACAGGGACTTCGGACTATGGCTACACCTTC. Protein: CASSVGTGTSDYGYTF. The entire variable domain, with the rest obtained from reference TRBV9 and TRBJ1-2, is as follows: DSGVTQTPKHLITATGQRVTLRCSPRSGDLSVYWYQQSLDQGLQFLIQYYNGEERAKGNILERFSAQQFPDLHSELNLSSLELGDSALYFCASSVGTGTSDYGYTFGSGTRLTVV.

The chain joins TRBV6-5 to TRBJ1-2; D unresolved. The CDR3 consists of 13 residues. Trimming removed 0 bases at V and 7 bases at J, with 9 bases between. CDR1 is MNHEY and CDR2 is SVGAGI in the germline V gene. CDR3 sequence (DNA): TGTGCCAGCAGTTACTCCCCGCTGGCTGGCTACACCTTC. Residues: CASSYSPLAGYTF.

This chain uses TRBV29-1 with TRBJ1-1, with 8 bases fitting TRBD1. From germline, CDR1 is SQVTM and CDR2 ANQGSEA. CDR3 length: 14 amino acids. V lost 4 bases, J lost 5 bases, and 9 bases stayed unmatched. CDR3 DNA: TGCAGCGTTGCAAGGGACAGGTCAGGAACTGAAGCTTTCTTT. Translated: CSVARDRSGTEAFF.

V gene TRBV19 combines with J gene TRBJ2-3, with 10 positions matching TRBD2. The germline CDR1 and CDR2 sequences are LNHDA and SQIVND (reference sequence). The V segment lost 5 bases and the J segment 2 bases; nucleotides outside the gene matches: 7. The CDR3 is 16 amino acids. The CDR3 region is CASSSLAGDNTDTQYF. The CDR3 DNA reads as TGTGCCAGTAGTTCTCTAGCGGGAGATAACACAGATACGCAGTATTTT.

J is TRBJ1-2 and V is TRBV19; no definite D call. Germline V gene sequence: CDR1 LNHDA, CDR2 SQIVND (reference sequence). The V and J ends lost 4 bases and 4 bases respectively, with 13 bases between them. There are 14 residues in the CDR3. The CDR3 nucleotides read TGTGCCAGTAGTACAGTCACCGGGAGCTATGGCTACACCTTC. It encodes CASSTVTGSYGYTF.

The chain has TRBV19 and TRBJ2-2; D gene ambiguous. Between the trimmed V and J ends, which lost 3 bases and 1 base, there was a span of 6 bases. Germline lookup yields CDR1 LNHDA and CDR2 SQIVND (reference sequence). The CDR3 contains 14 residues. The CDR3 reads CASSIIVNTGELFF. The CDR3 coding sequence is TGTGCCAGTAGTATTATCGTGAACACCGGGGAGCTGTTTTTT.

This clone showed up just once. This chain joins TRBV5-1 and TRBJ1-4; D gene ambiguous. The CDR3 runs to 15 residues. V dropped 4 bases and J dropped 8 bases, with 18 bases sitting between them. Germline CDR1 reads SGHRS; CDR2 reads YFSETQ. The CDR3 protein is CASSISGKWEEKLFF. The DNA for the CDR3 is TGCGCCAGCAGCATATCCGGGAAATGGGAAGAAAAACTGTTTTTT.

The gene calls are TRBV4-1 and TRBJ1-1, with D maybe TRBD1 (5 bases). Trimming removed 4 bases at V and 1 base at J, with 13 bases between. The CDR3 contains 15 residues. Germline V gene data show CDR1 as MGHRA and CDR2 as YSYEKL. CDR3 in DNA: TGCGCCAGCAGCCCCACCCCCACAGGGAACACTGAAGCTTTCTTT. Translating gives CASSPTPTGNTEAFF.

This rearrangement joins TRBV7-2 to TRBJ1-2; 9 bases align to TRBD1. Germline V gene data show CDR1 as SGHTA and CDR2 as FQGNSA. V lost 1 base and J lost 4; bases outside the gene matches: 4. The CDR3 covers 15 residues. CDR3 DNA sequence: TGTGCCAGCAGCTTAGTAGCGGGACAGGGCTATGGCTACACCTTC. Translated: CASSLVAGQGYGYTF.